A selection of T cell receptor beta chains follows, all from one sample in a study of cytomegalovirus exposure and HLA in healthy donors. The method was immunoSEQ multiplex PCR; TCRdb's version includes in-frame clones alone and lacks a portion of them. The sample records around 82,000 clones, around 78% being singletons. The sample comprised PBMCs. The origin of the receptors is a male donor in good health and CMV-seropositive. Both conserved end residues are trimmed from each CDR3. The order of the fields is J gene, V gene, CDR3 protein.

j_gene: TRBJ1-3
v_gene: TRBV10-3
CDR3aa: AISETSSGNTIY

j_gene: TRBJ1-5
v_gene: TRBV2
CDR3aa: AGGQGFQPQH

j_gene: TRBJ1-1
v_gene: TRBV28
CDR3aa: ATGEGQGVIF

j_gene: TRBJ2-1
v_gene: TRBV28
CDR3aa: ASSPWTSGRGNEQF

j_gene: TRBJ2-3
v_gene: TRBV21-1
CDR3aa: ASSKVTEGQY

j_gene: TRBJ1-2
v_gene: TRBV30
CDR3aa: AWSVSTNYGYT

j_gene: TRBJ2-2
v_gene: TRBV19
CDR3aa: ASSIVADTGELF

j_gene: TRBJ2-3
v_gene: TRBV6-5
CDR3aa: ASSEFQDPDTQY

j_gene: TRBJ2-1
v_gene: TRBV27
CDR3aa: ASSPPGPAAGVYNEQF

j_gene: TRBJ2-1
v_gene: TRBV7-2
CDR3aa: ASSILAGAYNEQF

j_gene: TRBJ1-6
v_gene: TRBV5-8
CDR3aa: ASSWDRSRSPLH

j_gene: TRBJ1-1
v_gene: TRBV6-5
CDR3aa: ASSYQGDTEAF

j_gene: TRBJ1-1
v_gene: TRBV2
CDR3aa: ASSDPDRGANTEAF

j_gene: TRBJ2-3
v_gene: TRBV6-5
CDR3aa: AARELDTQY

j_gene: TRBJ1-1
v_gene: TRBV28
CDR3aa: ASHSLGGGLNTEAF

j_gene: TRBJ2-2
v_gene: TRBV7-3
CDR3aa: ASSSTGVVNTGELF

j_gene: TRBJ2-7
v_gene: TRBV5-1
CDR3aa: ASSSPGLGYEQY

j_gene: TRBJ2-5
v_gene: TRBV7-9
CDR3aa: ASSLDALTETQY

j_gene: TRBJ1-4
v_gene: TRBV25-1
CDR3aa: ASSILRGEKLF

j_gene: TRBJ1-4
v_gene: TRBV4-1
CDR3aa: ASSLGRSQGRKGEKLF

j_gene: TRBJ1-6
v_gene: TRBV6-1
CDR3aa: ASRNFSPLH

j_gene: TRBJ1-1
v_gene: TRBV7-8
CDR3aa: ASSFRGRTEAF

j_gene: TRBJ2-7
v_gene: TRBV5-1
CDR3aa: ASSLGGASYEQY

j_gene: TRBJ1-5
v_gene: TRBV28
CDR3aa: ASSGQGAKPQH

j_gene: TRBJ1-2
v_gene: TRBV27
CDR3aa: ASSPTGWLRNYGYT

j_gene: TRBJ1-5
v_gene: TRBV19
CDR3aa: ASSIEGGRRNQPQH

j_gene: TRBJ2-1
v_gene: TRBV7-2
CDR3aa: ASSLSSNEQF

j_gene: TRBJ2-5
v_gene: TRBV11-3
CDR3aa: ASSLAGETQY

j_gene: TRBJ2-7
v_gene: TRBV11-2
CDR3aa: ASSPLAGHSYEQY

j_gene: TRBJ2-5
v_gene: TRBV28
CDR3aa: ASNLARGRRDQY

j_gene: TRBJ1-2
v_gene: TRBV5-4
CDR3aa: ASSGVGQGGRYT

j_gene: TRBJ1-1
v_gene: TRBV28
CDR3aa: ASRDSNTEAF

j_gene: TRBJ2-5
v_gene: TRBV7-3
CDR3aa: ASSFSGTSGETQY

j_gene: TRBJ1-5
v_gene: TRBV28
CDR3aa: ASTWGRNQPQH

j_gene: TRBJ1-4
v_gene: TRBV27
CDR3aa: ASSWTGSNEKLF

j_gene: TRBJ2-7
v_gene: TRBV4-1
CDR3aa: ASSLGQVFNEQY

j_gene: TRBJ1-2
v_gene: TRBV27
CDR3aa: ASSLMGALTSNYGYT

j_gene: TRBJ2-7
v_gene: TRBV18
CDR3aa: ASSPVSGTGGNEQY

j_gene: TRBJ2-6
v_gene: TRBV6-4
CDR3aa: ASSPNGQFLSGANVLT

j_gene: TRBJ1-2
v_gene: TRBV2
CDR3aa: ASSPDRGNYGYT

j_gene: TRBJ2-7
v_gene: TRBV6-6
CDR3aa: ASSQGQGGYEQY

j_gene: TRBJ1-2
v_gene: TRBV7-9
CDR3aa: ASRDRTLYGYT

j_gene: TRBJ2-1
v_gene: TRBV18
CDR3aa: ASSPPSFNEQF

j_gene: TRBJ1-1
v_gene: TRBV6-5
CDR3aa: ASSYSRGWNTEAF

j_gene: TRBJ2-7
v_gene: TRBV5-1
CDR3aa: ASSFIGGAPYEQY